The 21 T cell receptor beta chains below come from one sample, sequenced in a study of T cell clonality in common variable immunodeficiency. Only in-frame clones appear in the TCRdb table, and some are missing; sequencing was by immunoSEQ multiplex PCR. Observed in the sample are tens of thousands of clones, none of them singletons. The sample consisted of peripheral blood mononuclear cells. These receptors were collected from a person aged 18-69 years in good health.

This clone was picked up many times. From the germline J gene comes the end of the CDR3, since the read stops 3 residues before it. The chain is built from TRBV10-1 and TRBJ2-2, with TRBD2 matching 15 bases. The CDR3 is 19 amino acids. Germline CDR1 and CDR2: WNHNN and SYGVQD (reference sequence). The J segment lost 5 bases and the V segment lost 4 bases, leaving 11 bases of the junction unmatched. The CDR3 sequence is CASSVGPGLAGGFTGELFF. The sequenced part of the CDR3 DNA is TGCGCCAGCAGTGTAGGACCGGGACTAGCGGGAGGTTTTACCGGGGAG.

Many counts were recorded for this clone. With the read ending 3 residues before the CDR3 end, the germline J gene is used to fill in that end. The chain recombines TRBV29-1 with TRBJ2-2, with 8 positions matching TRBD1. CDR1 is SQVTM, CDR2 ANQGSEA, per germline. CDR3 size: 12 residues. The part of the CDR3 DNA that was read is TGCCGCAGGGGGGACAGGAGCGGGGAG. Translating it yields CRRGDRSGE. The CDR3 as a whole reads CRRGDRSGELFF.

In this sample, this clone turned up many times. With the read ending 3 residues before the CDR3 end, the germline J gene is used to fill in that end. V is TRBV30 and J is TRBJ1-4; D perhaps matches TRBD1 (5 bases). The CDR3 spans 14 residues. Trimming left V 4 bases short and J 8 bases short, with 17 bases between. Per germline, CDR1 GTSNPN and CDR2 SVGIG (reference sequence). Partial CDR3 DNA: TGTGCCTGGACCACGGGGGGGACGGGGGAAAAA. This encodes CAWTTGGTGEK. The whole CDR3 sequence reads CAWTTGGTGEKLFF.

This clone was counted ten times or more. The read ends 3 residues early relative to the CDR3; the germline J gene fills the gap. This rearrangement joins TRBV19 to TRBJ2-7, with D tentatively TRBD1 (6 bases). Trimming shortened V by 5 bases and J by 4 bases, and 18 bases separated the two germline ends. The germline V gene encodes CDR1 LNHDA and CDR2 SQIVND (reference sequence). The length of the CDR3 is 15 residues. CDR3 protein: CASSSFKQGTYEQYF. CDR3 bases read: TGTGCCAGTAGTTCGTTTAAACAGGGCACATACGAG.

This clone was seen many times. The CDR3 loop is CATRQGFEQYF. CDR3 DNA (partial): TGTGCCACCCGACAGGGCTTCGAG. V is TRBV19 and J is TRBJ2-7; TRBD1 matches at 7 bases. The read terminates 3 residues before the CDR3 end, so the remaining end is supplied by the germline J gene. With V trimmed by 10 bases and J by 6 bases, 6 bases remained unmatched. Germline CDR1 LNHDA, CDR2 SQIVND (reference sequence). The CDR3 is made up of 11 amino acids.

About this clone itself: The observed sequence ends 3 residues before the CDR3 terminus, with the missing tail filled in from the germline J gene. V and J are TRBV18 and TRBJ1-1; no reliable D call. This CDR3 region has 15 residues. Germline V CDR1 and CDR2: KGHSH, LQKENI. The covered CDR3 bases are TGTGCCAGCTCATCGAGACTAGCGGGAGAAAACGAG. Protein sequence: CASSSRLAGENE. The whole CDR3 sequence reads CASSSRLAGENEAFF.

This clone was seen a handful of times. Read coverage stops 3 residues before the CDR3 terminus; the germline J gene supplies the remainder. V gene TRBV6-1 combines with J gene TRBJ1-2; 7 nucleotides match TRBD1. Germline V gene lookup returns CDR1 MNHNS and CDR2 SASEGT. The CDR3 loop spans 16 amino acids. The DNA read from the CDR3 is TGTGCCAGCAGTGAAGAATTAGGAGGGGGCACCTACGAC. Its translation: CASSEELGGGTYD. The complete CDR3 reads CASSEELGGGTYDYTF.

This clone was observed at least ten times. The read is 3 residues too short to cover the CDR3 end, so that end is filled in from the germline J gene. The chain links TRBV19 to TRBJ2-7; 9 positions match TRBD1. The CDR3 is 15 residues long. Germline V CDR1 and CDR2: LNHDA, SQIVND (reference sequence). V trimming: 0 bases; J trimming: 6 bases; junction bases outside the gene matches: 6. CDR3 sequence reads: CASSIEGQGTGEQYF. The CDR3 DNA, read in part, is TGTGCCAGTAGTATAGAAGGACAGGGGACGGGCGAG.

This clone showed up many times. Read data end 3 residues before the CDR3 end; the end is taken from the germline J gene. The chain joins TRBV6-2 or TRBV6-3 to TRBJ2-3, with 7 nucleotides matching TRBD2. This CDR3 has 15 residues. V was pared by 4 bases and J by 1 base, with 5 bases of the junction left unmatched. Per germline, CDR1 MNHEY and CDR2 SVGEGT. The part of the CDR3 DNA that was read is TGTGCCAGCAGTTTCCTACGGGGGGGCACAGATACG. Translated, it gives CASSFLRGGTDT. The CDR3 in its entirety is CASSFLRGGTDTQYF.

The table lists this clone with many counts. With the read ending 3 residues before the CDR3 end, the germline J gene is used to fill in that end. The chain carries TRBV20-1 and TRBJ1-5; tentative D call: TRBD1 (5 bases). This CDR3 comprises 13 residues. The ends were cut back, 6 bases at V and 2 bases at J, with 11 bases in the middle. The germline CDR1 and CDR2 sequences are DFQATT and SNEGSKA (reference sequence). This chain's CDR3 is CSASTVRNQPQHF. Incomplete CDR3 DNA: TGCAGTGCGTCGACAGTTCGCAATCAGCCC.

The sample holds many counts of this clone. The read terminates 3 residues ahead of where the CDR3 ends, so the germline J gene completes it. The chain links TRBV28 to TRBJ2-3, with unresolved D. The CDR3 is 14 residues long. The V gene's germline CDR1 is MDHEN and CDR2 SYDVKM. The V and J ends lost 3 bases and 1 base respectively, with 8 bases between them. Here the CDR3 reads CASSFLSGTDTQYF. Partial CDR3 DNA: TGTGCCAGCAGTTTCCTAAGCGGCACAGATACG. The complete variable domain, with remaining parts taken from reference TRBV28 and TRBJ2-3, reads DVKVTQSSRYLVKRTGEKVFLECVQDMDHENMFWYRQDPGLGLRLIYFSYDVKMKEKGDIPEGYSVSREKKERFSLILESASTNQTSMYLCASSFLSGTDTQYFGPGTRLTVL.

This clone was observed at least ten times. Read coverage stops 3 residues before the CDR3 terminus; the germline J gene supplies the remainder. This chain joins TRBV18 and TRBJ1-2, with D perhaps TRBD1 (5 bases). The CDR3 has 15 amino acids. V was cut by 1 base and J by 6 bases, with 15 bases left in between. From germline, CDR1 is KGHSH and CDR2 LQKENI. This CDR3 reads CASSPLGGDQDGYTF. Incomplete CDR3 DNA: TGTGCCAGCTCACCACTGGGAGGGGATCAGGATGGC.

This clone was seen many times. The read stops 3 residues short of the end of the CDR3; the missing end is completed from the germline J gene. The chain couples TRBV2 to TRBJ2-7; 9 nucleotides agree with TRBD2. Germline CDR1 and CDR2: SNHLY and FYNNEI. The J segment lost 4 bases and the V segment lost 3 bases, leaving 7 bases of the junction unmatched. The CDR3 is 15 residues long. This chain's CDR3 is CASSDRGTSPYEQYF. The covered CDR3 bases are TGTGCCAGCAGTGACCGAGGGACTAGCCCTTACGAG.

This clone was seen at least ten times. The read comes to an end 3 residues before the CDR3 does, leaving the germline J gene to fill in the end. J is TRBJ1-1 and V is TRBV20-1; TRBD1 is a possible D gene (6 bases). The V gene's germline CDR1 is DFQATT and CDR2 SNEGSKA (reference sequence). This CDR3 is 14 amino acids long. The CDR3 is CSARDREDSTEAFF. The part of the CDR3 DNA that was read is TGCAGTGCTAGAGATAGGGAGGACAGCACCGAA.

Many counts were recorded for this clone. Read data end 3 residues before the CDR3 end; the end is taken from the germline J gene. The rearrangement joins TRBV19 to TRBJ1-6; 7 bases are a match to TRBD1. This CDR3 spans 14 amino acids. The J segment lost 12 bases and the V segment lost 5 bases, leaving 10 bases of the junction unmatched. Germline assignment: CDR1 LNHDA and CDR2 SQIVND (reference sequence). The CDR3 is CASSATGASQPLHF. CDR3 bases read: TGTGCCAGTAGTGCAACAGGGGCTTCTCAACCC.

This clone was picked up many times. The CDR3 end falls 3 residues outside the read, so it is completed with the germline J gene. The V gene is TRBV4-2, the J gene TRBJ1-2; D is unresolved. This CDR3 comprises 15 residues. The ends were cut back, 0 bases at V and 1 base at J, with 9 bases in the middle. Germline CDR1 and CDR2: LGHNA and YNFKEQ. The sequenced part of the CDR3 DNA is TGTGCCAGCAGCCAAGATACTAAGATTAACTATGGC. Protein sequence: CASSQDTKINYG. The full CDR3 reads CASSQDTKINYGYTF.

This clone occurred many times. The read ends 3 residues before the CDR3 terminus; that terminus is restored from the germline J gene. V usage is TRBV23-1 and J usage is TRBJ2-4; a possible D gene is TRBD1 (6 bases). TRBV23-1 is marked as an open reading frame, function uncertain. CDR3 length equals 16 residues. V was trimmed by 6 bases and J by 0 bases, leaving 15 bases between them. Incomplete CDR3 DNA: TGCGCCAGCAGATTCCGACAGGAGTTAGCCAAAAACATT. Its translation is CASRFRQELAKNI. The CDR3 in full is CASRFRQELAKNIQYF.

This clone was recorded many times. The CDR3 end falls 3 residues outside the read, so it is completed with the germline J gene. The J gene is TRBJ2-3, the V gene TRBV2; tentative D call: TRBD2 (6 bases). The V gene lost 2 bases and the J gene lost 5 bases, with 17 bases spanning the gap. CDR1 is SNHLY, CDR2 FYNNEI, per germline. This CDR3 has 16 residues. CDR3 region: CASSERWTLGGDTQYF. The CDR3 DNA, read in part, is TGTGCCAGCAGTGAACGTTGGACCTTGGGGGGAGATACG.

Of note for this clone: The observed sequence ends 3 residues before the CDR3 terminus, with the missing tail filled in from the germline J gene. The chain carries TRBV6-1 and TRBJ2-1, with 10 nucleotides matching TRBD2. CDR1 and CDR2 (germline): MNHNS, SASEGT. This CDR3 contains 16 residues. V shed 3 bases and J 6 bases; nucleotides not matched to a gene: 8. CDR3 amino acids: CASSDSGRLFGNEQFF. Incomplete CDR3 DNA: TGTGCCAGCAGTGATAGCGGGAGGCTATTCGGCAATGAG.

The part of the CDR3 DNA that was read is TGTGCCAGCAGCTTCGGACAGGGTTCCACTGAA. It yields the protein CASSFGQGSTE. The full CDR3 sequence reads CASSFGQGSTEAFF. The gene calls are TRBV7-9 and TRBJ1-1; 8 bases are a match to TRBD1. The sequence runs out 3 residues before the end of the CDR3; the remainder is reconstructed from the germline J gene. Germline-derived CDR1 and CDR2 are SEHNR and FQNEAQ (reference sequence). V dropped 3 bases and J dropped 4; count of bases not matched to a gene: 4. The length of the CDR3 is 14 residues.

There are many counts of this clone. The read terminates 3 residues before the CDR3 end, so the remaining end is supplied by the germline J gene. V is TRBV18 and J is TRBJ2-1; 11 nucleotides align to TRBD2. The CDR3 totals 15 residues. In germline, CDR1 is KGHSH, CDR2 LQKENI. V lost 4 bases to trimming and J lost 4 bases; unmatched junction nucleotides: 3. CDR3 DNA, as far as it was read: TGTGCCAGCTCACGACTAGCGGGACAGTACAATGAG. This sequence encodes CASSRLAGQYNE. The CDR3 in its entirety is CASSRLAGQYNEQFF.